The rows below give T cell receptor beta chains drawn from one sample of a study of blood T cell repertoires in COVID-19. Here immunoSEQ multiplex PCR was the method, and the copy in TCRdb shows in-frame clones only, minus some. The data show around 72,000 clones, with less than 85% seen just once and around a sixth held by the top ten. The sequenced material came from peripheral blood. The receptors originated from a woman older than 75 with acute or convalescent COVID-19. Both conserved end residues are part of each CDR3. Fields, in order: J gene, V gene, clone size, D gene, CDR3 DNA, CDR3 protein. D genes are given only for firm matches. Clone size is not always given. Where it is, it says once, few, many or a class for expanded clones.

>TRBJ2-5|TRBV12-5|.|.
TGTGCTAGTGGTCCTCTTAGCCCCGTCAGAGACGGAGAGACCCAGTACTTC
CASGPLSPVRDGETQYF
>TRBJ2-2|TRBV7-6|.|TRBD1
TGTGCCAGCAGCATCTTGACAGGGCTGGGCACCGGGGAGCTGTTTTTT
CASSILTGLGTGELFF
>TRBJ2-7|TRBV7-6|once|.
TGTGCCAGCAGCTTAGTGGGCCCGGGAAGCCGAGGCTACGAGCAGTACTTC
CASSLVGPGSRGYEQYF
>TRBJ2-1|TRBV5-5|.|.
TGTGCCAGCAGCTTGGACTGGGGGCGCAGAAATGAGCAGTTCTTC
CASSLDWGRRNEQFF
>TRBJ1-1|TRBV25-1|.|.
TGTGCCAGCATAGAGGGACACGGATCGGCTTTCTTT
CASIEGHGSAFF
>TRBJ1-3|TRBV3-1/TRBV3-2|.|TRBD1
TGTGCCAGCAGCCTGACAGGGTCTGGAAACACCATATATTTT
CASSLTGSGNTIYF
>TRBJ2-3|TRBV6-6|.|.
TGTGCCAGCAGTTATGATGGAGGGAGCACAGATACGCAGTATTTT
CASSYDGGSTDTQYF
>TRBJ2-7|TRBV5-4|.|.
TGTGCCAGCAGCTTGTCGAGTAGCGGCTACGAGCAGTACTTC
CASSLSSSGYEQYF
>TRBJ1-5|TRBV3-1/TRBV3-2|.|.
TGTGCCAGCAGCGAACAGGGTTGGGAAGGTCAGCCCCAGCATTTT
CASSEQGWEGQPQHF
>TRBJ2-1|TRBV30|.|TRBD2
TGTGCCTGGAGTGATGTACTAGCGGGAGAAGGCGATGAGCAGTTCTTC
CAWSDVLAGEGDEQFF